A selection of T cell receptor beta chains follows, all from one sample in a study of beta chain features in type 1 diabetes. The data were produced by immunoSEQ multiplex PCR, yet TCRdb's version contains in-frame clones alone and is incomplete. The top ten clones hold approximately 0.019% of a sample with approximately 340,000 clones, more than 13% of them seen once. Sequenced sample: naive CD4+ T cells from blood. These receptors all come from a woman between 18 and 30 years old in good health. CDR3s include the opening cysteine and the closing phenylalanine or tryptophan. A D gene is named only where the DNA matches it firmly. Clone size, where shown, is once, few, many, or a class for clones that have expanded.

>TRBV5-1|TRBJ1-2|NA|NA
TGCGCCAGCAGCTTGGAGCCCGACTATGGCTACACCTTC
CASSLEPDYGYTF
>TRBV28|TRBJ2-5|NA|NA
TGTGCCAGCAGTCTCAGGGCGGCGGAGACCCAGTACTTC
CASSLRAAETQYF
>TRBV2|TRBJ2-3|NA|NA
TGTGCCAGCAAGGGGTCATGGACACTCCCAACGACTAGCACAGATACGCAGTATTTT
CASKGSWTLPTTSTDTQYF
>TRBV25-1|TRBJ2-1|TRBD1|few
TGTGCCAGCAAAGACAGGGTAACTTGGAATGAGCAGTTCTTC
CASKDRVTWNEQFF
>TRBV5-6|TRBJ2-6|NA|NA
TGTGCCAGCAGCCTCTCTGGGGCCAACGTCCTGACTTTC
CASSLSGANVLTF
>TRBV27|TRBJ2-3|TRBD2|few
TGTGCCAGCAGTTTCGTACGGGGGGGCACAGATACGCAGTATTTT
CASSFVRGGTDTQYF
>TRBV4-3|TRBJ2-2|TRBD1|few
TGCGCCAGCAGATTGTTAGGGGGCTCCACCGGGGAGCTGTTTTTT
CASRLLGGSTGELFF
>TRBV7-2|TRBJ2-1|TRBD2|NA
TGTGCCAGCAGTCCGGGACTAGGATGGAATGAGCAGTTCTTC
CASSPGLGWNEQFF
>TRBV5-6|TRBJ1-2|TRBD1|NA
TGTGCCAGCAGCCTGAACACAGGGGGCTGGCGCGGCTACACCTTC
CASSLNTGGWRGYTF
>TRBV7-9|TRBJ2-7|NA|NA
TGTGCCAGCAGCGCCAGCTCCTACGAGCAGTACTTC
CASSASSYEQYF
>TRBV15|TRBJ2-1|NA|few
TGTGCCACCAGCAACCCCCTTGGGAAGACAGGTGACAATGAGCAGTTCTTC
CATSNPLGKTGDNEQFF
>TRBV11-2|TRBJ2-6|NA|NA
TGTGCCAGCAGCTTTTCGGGGTCTGGGGCCAACGTCCTGACTTTC
CASSFSGSGANVLTF
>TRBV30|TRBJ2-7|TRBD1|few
TGTGCCTGGAGCCTGACAGGGACCTACGAGCAGTACTTC
CAWSLTGTYEQYF
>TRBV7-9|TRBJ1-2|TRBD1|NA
TGTGCCAGCAGCTTATTCCGACAGGGGAGGGAAGGCTACACCTTC
CASSLFRQGREGYTF
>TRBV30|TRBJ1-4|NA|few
TGTGCCTGGAGTTACAGGCCCCATAATGAAAAACTGTTTTTT
CAWSYRPHNEKLFF
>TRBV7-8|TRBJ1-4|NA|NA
TGTGCCAGCAGCTCGGGTCGAGGAGAAAAACTGTTTTTT
CASSSGRGEKLFF
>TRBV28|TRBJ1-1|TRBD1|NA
TGTGCCAGCCGGCGAGACAGGGTAGGCCCTGAAGCTTTCTTT
CASRRDRVGPEAFF
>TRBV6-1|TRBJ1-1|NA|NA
TGTGCCAGCAGCCCAGGACAGCAAAAAGCTTTCTTT
CASSPGQQKAFF
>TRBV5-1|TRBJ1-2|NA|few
TGCGCCAGCAGCTTGGCCGGTGCTAACTATGGCTACACCTTC
CASSLAGANYGYTF
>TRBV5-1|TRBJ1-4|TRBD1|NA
TGCGCCAGCAGCTTGGAGGGACAGGGAATAACTAATGAAAAACTGTTTTTT
CASSLEGQGITNEKLFF
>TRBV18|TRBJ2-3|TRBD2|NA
TGTGCCAGCTCACAGGCTGGGACTAGCGGGAGAGGAGATACGCAGTATTTT
CASSQAGTSGRGDTQYF
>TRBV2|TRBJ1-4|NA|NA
TGTGCCAGCCTCGGGTATGAAAAACTGTTTTTT
CASLGYEKLFF